The T cell receptor beta chain described here comes from a study of T cell clonotyping in hematopoietic cell transplantation. Study findings and constraints: Without cell sorting, CD4 versus CD8 contributions remain unresolved.

Time point reported: recipient sample about 28 days before transplant, after cytoreduction. About this clone itself: Its antigen is not identified.

TCRdb keeps only in-frame clones here, not all; method: immunoSEQ multiplex PCR. The sample gives roughly 44,000 clones, less than 85% of which show up once; approximately 3% is in the top ten. The germline CDR1 and CDR2 sequences are SGHAT and FQNNGV. The CDR3 has 12 residues. V shed 7 bases and J shed 8 bases, with 13 bases lying between them. This chain uses TRBV11-2 with TRBJ2-3, with a weak D call TRBD1 (6 bases). The sequencing here drew on peripheral blood mononuclear cells, taken before stem cell transplant. The sequence derives from a man in his sixties with acute myeloid leukemia. Some clones in this sample may be carry-over from other donors' samples. The CDR3 nucleotides read TGTGCCAGCACTTTTGGGGGCGGTACGCAGTATTTT. It translates to CASTFGGGTQYF.